This T cell receptor (beta chain) was documented in a study of T cells in localized non-small cell lung cancer. Here immunoSEQ multiplex PCR was the method, and the copy in TCRdb shows in-frame clones only, minus some. Of over 4,500 clones in the sample, 85% were seen once. As for this clone: Its antigen is still unknown.

The V gene lost 2 bases and the J gene lost 4 bases, with 10 bases spanning the gap. The CDR3 is made up of 14 amino acids. Germline CDR1 SGHRS, CDR2 YFSETQ. Broader study findings: Multi-region tumor sequencing was not done, so intratumor heterogeneity could not be excluded. Adjacent lung was found to contain a median approximately 60 of the top 100 tumor clones. Uninvolved adjacent lung showed higher T cell clonality than tumor.

The source of this sequence is a woman between 40 and 69 years old with stage II lung adenocarcinoma. This chain joins TRBV5-1 and TRBJ1-5; D is uncertain. Sequenced material: PBMCs, taken before any cancer treatment. CDR3 protein: CASSLGAGNQPQHF. The DNA for the CDR3 is TGCGCCAGCAGCTTAGGAGCGGGGAATCAGCCCCAGCATTTT.